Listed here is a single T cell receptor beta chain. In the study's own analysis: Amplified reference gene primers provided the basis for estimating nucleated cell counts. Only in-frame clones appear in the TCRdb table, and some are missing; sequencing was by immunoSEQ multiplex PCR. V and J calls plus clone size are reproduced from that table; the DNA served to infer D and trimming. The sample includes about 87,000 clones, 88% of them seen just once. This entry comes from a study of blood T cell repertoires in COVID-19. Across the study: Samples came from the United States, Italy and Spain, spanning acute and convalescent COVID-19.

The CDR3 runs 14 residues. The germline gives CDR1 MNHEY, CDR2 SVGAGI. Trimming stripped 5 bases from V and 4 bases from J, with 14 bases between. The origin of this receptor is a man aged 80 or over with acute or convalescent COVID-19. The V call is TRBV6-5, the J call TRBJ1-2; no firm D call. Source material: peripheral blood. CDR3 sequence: CASSPTRTPYGYTF. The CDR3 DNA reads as TGTGCCAGCAGTCCCACCCGCACTCCCTATGGCTACACCTTC.